The text below deals with one T cell receptor (beta chain). The data are from a study of technical replicates of blood from a handful of donors. Germline CDR1 reads SGHRS; CDR2 reads YFSETQ. The CDR3 is 15 amino acids. Libraries were prepared by immunoSEQ multiplex PCR; TCRdb keeps only in-frame clonotypes and omits some of them. Of fewer than 100,000 clones detected, about 95% appear once; the ten largest clones hold about 0.35%. Sequences were obtained from T cells isolated from PBMCs. The chain joins TRBV5-1 to TRBJ2-5, with 12 nucleotides matching TRBD1. The DNA end is a closer match to TRBJ2-7, so the J assignment may be wrong. The TCR was taken from a human donor in good health. The CDR3 loop is CASSSGQGASYEQYF. Written as DNA, the CDR3 is TGCGCCAGCAGCTCGGGACAGGGGGCTTCCTACGAGCAGTACTTC.